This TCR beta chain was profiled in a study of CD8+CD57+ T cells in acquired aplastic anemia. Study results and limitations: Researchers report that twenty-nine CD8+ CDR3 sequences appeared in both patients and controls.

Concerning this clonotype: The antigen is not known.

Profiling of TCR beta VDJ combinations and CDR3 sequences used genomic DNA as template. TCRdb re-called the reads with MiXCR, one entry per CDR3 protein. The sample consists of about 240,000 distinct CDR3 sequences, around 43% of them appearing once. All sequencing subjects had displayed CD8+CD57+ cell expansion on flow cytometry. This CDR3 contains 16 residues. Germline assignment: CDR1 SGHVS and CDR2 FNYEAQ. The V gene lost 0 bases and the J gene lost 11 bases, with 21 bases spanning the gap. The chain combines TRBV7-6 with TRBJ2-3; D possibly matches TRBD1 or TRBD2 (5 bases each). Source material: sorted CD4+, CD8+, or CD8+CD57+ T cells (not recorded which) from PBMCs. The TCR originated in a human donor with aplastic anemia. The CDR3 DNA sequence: TGTGCCAGCAGCTTAGCTGCCGGGACGGCCCCAATGGGGCAGTATTTT. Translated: CASSLAAGTAPMGQYF.